Listed here is a single T cell receptor (beta chain). This specimen belongs to a study of blood T cell repertoires in COVID-19. Produced via immunoSEQ multiplex PCR; TCRdb's table is partial and in-frame only. Here the sample spans 40,000 to 50,000 clones, around 87% being singletons. Trimming pared 5 bases from V and 7 bases from J, leaving 12 bases between. There are 12 residues in the CDR3. In germline, CDR1 is MNHEY, CDR2 SMNVEV (reference sequence). The chain links TRBV27 to TRBJ2-7; D is perhaps TRBD2 (6 bases). The source of this sequence is a human donor in a cohort sampled during active COVID-19. Source material: peripheral blood. The DNA of the CDR3 is TGTGCCAGCAGTCCGGGGACTCCGGAGCAGTACTTC. It codes for CASSPGTPEQYF.